This T cell receptor beta chain was identified during a study of metastatic and nonmetastatic thyroid tumors. Turning to the study itself: Patients with malignant and benign thyroid disease provided blood and tumor or nodule tissue, whose repertoires were compared.

General study points: For both blood and tumor, malignant thyroid tumors reportedly showed significantly higher TCR beta diversity than benign nodules did.

This CDR3 spans 15 amino acids. Germline V gene lookup returns CDR1 SGDLS and CDR2 YYNGEE. In the source study's methods: Differences in CDR3 between clinicopathological groups were drawn on to build a classifier intended to discriminate distant-metastatic papillary thyroid cancer patients. Via MiXCR, TCRdb re-called the PCR reads. The V and J calls and clone size are TCRdb's, not the authors'. The table lists some 86,000 clones, around 13% of them singletons. Points on this clone: Antigen unknown. A much larger clone differs by one base, so this may be a read error.

No treatment of any kind had been given to any patient before thyroid surgery. V and J are TRBV9 and TRBJ2-5; D is possibly TRBD2 (5 bases). Sequenced sample: tumor tissue. This sequence originates from a female donor with papillary thyroid cancer or a benign thyroid nodule (not recorded which). Some clones in this sample may be carry-over from other donors' samples. The CDR3 bases are TGTGCCAGCAGCCCCCGGAGAGGGAACCAAGAGGCCCAGTACTTC. Its translation is CASSPRRGNQEAQYF.